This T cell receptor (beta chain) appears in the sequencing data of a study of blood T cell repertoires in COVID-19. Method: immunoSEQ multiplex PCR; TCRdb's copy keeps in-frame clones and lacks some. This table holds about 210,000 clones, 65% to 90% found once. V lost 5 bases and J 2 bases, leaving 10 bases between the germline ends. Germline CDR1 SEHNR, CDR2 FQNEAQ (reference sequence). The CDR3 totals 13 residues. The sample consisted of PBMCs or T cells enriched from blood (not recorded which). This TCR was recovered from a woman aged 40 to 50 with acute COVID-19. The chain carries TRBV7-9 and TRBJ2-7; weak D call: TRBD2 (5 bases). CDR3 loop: CASSGGETYEQYF. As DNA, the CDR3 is TGTGCCAGCAGCGGAGGCGAAACCTACGAGCAGTACTTC.